This T cell receptor beta chain was profiled in a study of CD8+CD57+ T cells in acquired aplastic anemia. The overall study: Isolated CD4+ and CD8+ cells, once sorted, yielded DNA averaging about 3.4 ug.

Profiles of TCR beta VDJ and CDR3 were generated from a genomic DNA template. TCRdb called the reads again in MiXCR, with one record for every CDR3 protein. The sample consists of 450,000 to 600,000 distinct CDR3 sequences, about a third of them appearing once. Findings and limits, study-wide: The study identified more than 25 CD8+ CDR3 sequences shared by patients and controls.

The CDR3 runs to 15 residues. With 6 bases removed from V and 0 bases from J, the gap between germline ends came to 15 bases. In germline, CDR1 is MNHNS, CDR2 SASEGT. CD8+CD57+ cell expansion had been shown by flow cytometry in patients chosen for sequencing. This clonotype has ten or more counts. Its antigen is undetermined. The clonotype was recovered from a human donor with aplastic anemia. Sequenced material: sorted CD4+, CD8+, or CD8+CD57+ T cells (not recorded which) from PBMCs. This sequence joins TRBV6-1 and TRBJ2-7; the D gene could be TRBD1 or TRBD2 (5 bases each). The CDR3 DNA reads TGTGCCAGCAGCCACGGACACACTAGCTCCTACGAGCAGTACTTC. It translates to CASSHGHTSSYEQYF.